The 30 T cell receptor beta chains below come from one sample, sequenced in a study of cytomegalovirus exposure and HLA in healthy donors. Primers for the PCR totalled 60 Vbeta and 13 Jbeta. This table comes from immunoSEQ multiplex PCR, and its TCRdb copy is limited to in-frame clones, with some not included. The table lists 120,000 to 150,000 clones, under 90% of them singletons, with around 2.5% in the top ten. The sequenced material came from PBMCs. All receptors derive from a male donor in good health and CMV-seronegative.

The chain couples TRBV15 to TRBJ2-7, with 9 nucleotides matching TRBD2. Trimming removed 1 base from V and 5 bases from J; junction bases left unmatched: 3. Germline V lookup: CDR1 LNHNV, CDR2 YYDKDF (reference sequence). This CDR3 contains 14 residues. The CDR3 bases are TGTGCCACCAGCAGAGCTAGCGGGACCCACGAGCAGTACTTC. This encodes CATSRASGTHEQYF.

The sample holds one count of this clone. The rearrangement links TRBV7-9 to TRBJ2-7; D ambiguous. V was shortened by 5 bases and J by 4 bases, with 12 bases between the two germline ends. The CDR3 totals 13 residues. Germline V lookup: CDR1 SEHNR, CDR2 FQNEAQ (reference sequence). This CDR3 reads CASSEPVWYEQYF. In nucleotides, the CDR3 is TGTGCCAGCAGCGAGCCCGTATGGTACGAGCAGTACTTC.

This chain connects TRBV27 to TRBJ2-7, with TRBD2 matching 7 bases. CDR3 length equals 14 residues. Trimming removed 1 base from V and 4 bases from J; junction bases left unmatched: 4. Germline CDR1 and CDR2: MNHEY and SMNVEV (reference sequence). CDR3: CASSLFQGGYEQYF. The CDR3 DNA reads as TGTGCCAGCAGTTTATTTCAGGGAGGGTACGAGCAGTACTTC.

The chain joins TRBV6-1 to TRBJ2-1, with D possibly TRBD2 on 7 matching bases. Germline lookup yields CDR1 MNHNS and CDR2 SASEGT. The V end was cut by 1 base, the J end by 14 bases, with 15 bases between. The CDR3 has 13 amino acids. CDR3 sequence reads: CASSEGGGPKEFF. The CDR3 DNA follows: TGTGCCAGCAGTGAAGGGGGGGGCCCCAAGGAGTTCTTC.

The chain couples TRBV11-2 to TRBJ2-3; 16 bases agree with TRBD2. CDR3 length equals 15 residues. Germline CDR1 reads SGHAT; CDR2 reads FQNNGV. J was trimmed by 7 bases and V by 5 bases; bases with no gene match: 3. CDR3 loop: CASSPGLAGGYTQYF. CDR3 DNA: TGTGCCAGCAGCCCGGGACTAGCGGGGGGGTATACGCAGTATTTT. Full variable domain (remainder filled in from reference TRBV11-2 and TRBJ2-3): EAGVAQSPRYKIIEKRQSVAFWCNPISGHATLYWYQQILGQGPKLLIQFQNNGVVDDSQLPKDRFSAERLKGVDSTLKIQPAKLEDSAVYLCASSPGLAGGYTQYFGPGTRLTVL.

The chain couples TRBV5-6 to TRBJ2-7; 8 nucleotides align to TRBD1. From germline, CDR1 is SGHDT and CDR2 YYEEEE. There are 16 residues in the CDR3. The J segment lost 4 bases and the V segment lost 4 bases, leaving 13 bases of the junction unmatched. CDR3 loop: CASSPVAGTGPYEQYF. CDR3 in DNA: TGTGCCAGCAGCCCGGTGGCCGGGACAGGACCATACGAGCAGTACTTC.

The J gene is TRBJ1-1, the V gene TRBV10-3; D is unresolved. Per the germline V gene, CDR1 is ENHRY and CDR2 is SYGVKD. This CDR3 region has 15 residues. The V and J ends lost 2 bases and 1 base respectively, with 11 bases between them. DNA for the CDR3: TGTGCCATCAGTGAGATCGGGAGGTGGAACACTGAAGCTTTCTTT. It is translated as CAISEIGRWNTEAFF.

This clone appeared a single time. This CDR3 reads CASTVLSSGNTIYF. The CDR3 bases are TGTGCCAGCACGGTATTGAGCTCTGGAAACACCATATATTTT. V gene TRBV6-6 combines with J gene TRBJ1-3; D remains unclear. CDR3 length: 14 amino acids. Germline V CDR1 and CDR2: MNHNY, SVGAGI (reference sequence). Between the trimmed V and J ends, which lost 7 bases and 0 bases, there was a span of 10 bases.

The rearrangement joins TRBV9 to TRBJ2-7; tentative D call: TRBD2 (6 bases). V was pared by 3 bases and J by 5 bases, with 24 bases between. The CDR3 has 17 residues. Germline assignment: CDR1 SGDLS and CDR2 YYNGEE. CDR3 bases: TGTGCCAGCAGCGCGGGAAGAGGGACGGGAGTGCAGGACGAGCAGTACTTC. Protein sequence: CASSAGRGTGVQDEQYF. The full variable domain, its missing parts supplied by reference TRBV9 and TRBJ2-7, is DSGVTQTPKHLITATGQRVTLRCSPRSGDLSVYWYQQSLDQGLQFLIQYYNGEERAKGNILERFSAQQFPDLHSELNLSSLELGDSALYFCASSAGRGTGVQDEQYFGPGTRLTVT.

The chain has TRBV7-9 and TRBJ1-1, with 8 positions matching TRBD1. Germline CDR1 is SEHNR and CDR2 is FQNEAQ (reference sequence). With 4 bases clipped from V and 8 bases from J, the junction kept 3 bases outside the gene matches. This CDR3 has 12 residues. The CDR3, as DNA: TGTGCCAGCAGCTCCAGGACAGGGGAAGCTTTCTTT. Encoded protein: CASSSRTGEAFF.

This clone was picked up one time. V is TRBV10-1 and J is TRBJ2-3, with a weak D call TRBD1 (6 bases). Germline assignment: CDR1 WNHNN and CDR2 SYGVQD (reference sequence). The V end was cut by 2 bases, the J end by 0 bases, with 12 bases between. The CDR3 runs 16 residues. In DNA, the CDR3 is TGCGCCAGCAGTGAGGGATGGACAGCTAGCACAGATACGCAGTATTTT. Protein sequence: CASSEGWTASTDTQYF.

The rearrangement joins TRBV9 to TRBJ2-1; D may be TRBD2 (5 bases). Germline-derived CDR1 and CDR2 are SGDLS and YYNGEE. The CDR3 is 14 residues long. V lost 0 bases to trimming and J lost 7 bases, with 11 bases between them. The CDR3 DNA is TGTGCCAGCAGCGTAGGTGCGGGCCTAAATGAGCAGTTCTTC. Translating gives CASSVGAGLNEQFF. The entire variable domain, with the rest obtained from reference TRBV9 and TRBJ2-1, is as follows: DSGVTQTPKHLITATGQRVTLRCSPRSGDLSVYWYQQSLDQGLQFLIQYYNGEERAKGNILERFSAQQFPDLHSELNLSSLELGDSALYFCASSVGAGLNEQFFGPGTRLTVL.

DNA for the CDR3: TGTGCCAGCAGTTTATTGGTAGCGGGATCGGGAGAGACCCAGTACTTC. It is translated as CASSLLVAGSGETQYF. The J gene is TRBJ2-5, the V gene TRBV28; 8 bases map to TRBD2. The germline V gene encodes CDR1 MDHEN and CDR2 SYDVKM. This CDR3 comprises 16 residues. Trimming took 1 base from V and 4 from J; bases not matched to a gene: 8.

The chain couples TRBV28 to TRBJ1-5; D not certain. The ends were cut back, 5 bases at V and 1 base at J, with 12 bases in the middle. The CDR3 loop spans 15 amino acids. The germline V gene encodes CDR1 MDHEN and CDR2 SYDVKM. Here the CDR3 reads CASSLRPPSNQPQHF. CDR3 sequence (DNA): TGTGCCAGCAGTCTGCGGCCCCCAAGCAATCAGCCCCAGCATTTT.

The gene calls are TRBV25-1 and TRBJ1-2, with D possibly being TRBD1 (6 bases). V was pared by 1 base and J by 3 bases, with 12 bases between. The CDR3 runs 15 residues. Germline lookup yields CDR1 MGHDK and CDR2 SYGVNS. DNA of the CDR3: TGTGCCAGCAGTGAATTGACAGGTCACGACTATGGCTACACCTTC. Translating it yields CASSELTGHDYGYTF.

CDR3 coding DNA: TGCGCCAGCAGTGGGGCCAGCAGGAACAATGAGCAGTTCTTC. Residues: CASSGASRNNEQFF. This chain uses TRBV10-1 with TRBJ2-1; D call uncertain. The V end was cut by 4 bases, the J end by 5 bases, with 12 bases between. This CDR3 is built from 14 residues. Germline CDR1 and CDR2: WNHNN and SYGVQD (reference sequence).

This clone showed up just a few times. The rearrangement joins TRBV7-9 to TRBJ1-5, with D maybe TRBD1 (5 bases). The CDR3 covers 13 residues. Trimming left V 4 bases short and J 6 bases short, with 10 bases between. The germline CDR1 and CDR2 sequences are SEHNR and FQNEAQ (reference sequence). CDR3 nucleotide sequence: TGTGCCAGCAGCTCAGGGTTAGGTCAGCCCCAGCATTTT. Its translation: CASSSGLGQPQHF.

The CDR3 DNA follows: TGTGCCAGCAGTATGCAGGGGGCCGACCAAGAGACCCAGTACTTC. Protein product: CASSMQGADQETQYF. This chain joins TRBV2 and TRBJ2-5, with 8 bases fitting TRBD1. The CDR3 has 15 amino acids. CDR1 is SNHLY, CDR2 FYNNEI, per germline. J was trimmed by 0 bases and V by 5 bases; bases with no gene match: 5.

This sequence joins TRBV27 and TRBJ2-7; D uncertain. V lost 5 bases and J lost 0, with 8 bases in between. The CDR3 extends over 13 amino acids. Germline CDR1 and CDR2: MNHEY and SMNVEV (reference sequence). The CDR3 loop is CASSQFSSYEQYF. The CDR3 region has the DNA TGTGCCAGCAGTCAATTTAGCTCCTACGAGCAGTACTTC.

The rearrangement joins TRBV12-5 to TRBJ1-2; possibly TRBD1 for D (5 bases). The CDR3 length is 16 residues. V gave up 3 bases and J gave up 2 bases, with 16 bases separating them. The germline gives CDR1 LGHNT, CDR2 FRNRAP. The CDR3 DNA reads as TGTGCTAGTGGTTTCTCCCAGGGCCTCCTCAACTATGGCTACACCTTC. Translated, it gives CASGFSQGLLNYGYTF.

This clone was detected once. The chain is built from TRBV25-1 and TRBJ1-2; 9 nucleotides match TRBD1. This CDR3 comprises 16 residues. CDR1 and CDR2 (germline): MGHDK, SYGVNS. J gave up 0 bases and V 1 base, and 3 bases lay outside the gene matches. CDR3 DNA sequence: TGTGCCAGCAGTGAATCAGGGGACAGGGCTAACTATGGCTACACCTTC. This translates into CASSESGDRANYGYTF.

The V call is TRBV2, the J call TRBJ2-4; 9 bases line up with TRBD2. After removal of 7 bases from V and 0 bases from J, the junction contained 4 bases not matched to a gene. The germline gives CDR1 SNHLY, CDR2 FYNNEI. This CDR3 has 15 residues. CDR3 in amino acids: CASKAGGGAKNIQYF. Written as DNA, the CDR3 is TGTGCCAGCAAAGCGGGAGGAGGAGCCAAAAACATTCAGTACTTC.

The chain couples TRBV5-6 to TRBJ2-7; D is perhaps TRBD2 (5 bases). Deletions cut 4 bases from V and 3 bases from J, with 14 bases between. CDR1 and CDR2 (germline): SGHDT, YYEEEE. The CDR3 covers 14 residues. In DNA, the CDR3 is TGTGCCAGCAGCACCGGGATGACCTTCTACGAGCAGTACTTC. Its translation: CASSTGMTFYEQYF.

V and J are TRBV9 and TRBJ1-2; 8 bases are shared with TRBD1. Germline assignment: CDR1 SGDLS and CDR2 YYNGEE. This CDR3 has 14 amino acids. Trimming removed 4 bases from V and 7 bases from J; junction bases left unmatched: 9. The CDR3 here is CASSPGQGKSGYTF. The CDR3 DNA reads TGTGCCAGCAGCCCTGGACAGGGAAAAAGTGGCTACACCTTC.

The chain employs TRBV10-1 and TRBJ2-5, with TRBD1 as a possible D gene (6 bases). CDR1 and CDR2 (germline): WNHNN, SYGVQD (reference sequence). The V end lost 0 bases, the J end lost 5 bases, and 13 bases lay between the germline ends. The CDR3 covers 15 residues. DNA of the CDR3: TGCGCCAGCAGTGAGTCTACAGGGTTGGGGGAGACCCAGTACTTC. This gives the protein CASSESTGLGETQYF.

This clone has a handful of counts. The chain recombines TRBV28 with TRBJ2-1, with D maybe TRBD2 (6 bases). The CDR3 is 11 residues long. Germline V lookup: CDR1 MDHEN, CDR2 SYDVKM. With 6 bases removed from V and 11 bases from J, the gap between germline ends came to 11 bases. The DNA of the CDR3 is TGTGCCAGCAGCCGGGACTCCAAGCAGTTCTTC. It specifies CASSRDSKQFF.

Only a few counts were recorded for this clone. This chain connects TRBV28 to TRBJ1-4, with D uncertain. This CDR3 comprises 13 residues. CDR1 is MDHEN and CDR2 is SYDVKM in the germline V gene. Trimming left V 6 bases short and J 10 bases short, with 15 bases between. This chain's CDR3 is CASSPRSPLKLFF. For the CDR3, the DNA is TGTGCCAGCAGCCCCCGGTCACCCCTAAAACTGTTTTTT.

The chain couples TRBV11-2 to TRBJ2-1; 12 bases line up with TRBD2. The CDR3 has 15 residues. V was pared by 1 base and J by 7 bases, with 2 bases of the junction left unmatched. CDR1 and CDR2 from the germline V gene are SGHAT and FQNNGV. CDR3 sequence: CASSLGGTSGNEQFF. In DNA form, the CDR3 reads TGTGCCAGCAGCTTAGGAGGGACTAGCGGGAATGAGCAGTTCTTC.

The chain has TRBV6-1 and TRBJ2-1; 9 bases are a match to TRBD1. Germline CDR1 reads MNHNS; CDR2 reads SASEGT. CDR3 length: 14 amino acids. V dropped 6 bases and J dropped 6; count of bases not matched to a gene: 6. CDR3 sequence (DNA): TGTGCCAGCAGCCGGGACAGGGCTCCCAATGAGCAGTTCTTC. Encoded protein: CASSRDRAPNEQFF.

This chain connects TRBV7-3 to TRBJ2-1; 9 bases are a match to TRBD2. V was clipped by 5 bases and J by 8 bases; unmatched bases: 7. This CDR3 has 14 residues. The germline gives CDR1 SGHTA, CDR2 FQGTGA. The CDR3 sequence: CASSPGLASDEQFF. CDR3 in DNA: TGTGCCAGCAGCCCTGGACTAGCGTCGGATGAGCAGTTCTTC.